One sample yielded the 17 T cell receptor beta chains listed below, sequenced in a study of Ad26.COV2.S vaccination and SARS-CoV-2 variants. Assay used: immunoSEQ multiplex PCR; TCRdb lists only in-frame clones, some missing. Here the sample spans roughly 300,000 clones, roughly 90% being singletons. The treatment was: 19 received Ad26.COV2.S at low or high dose, single or two shots; about 5 received placebo; per-sample allocation not given. Sampling took place 63 days after the first vaccine or placebo injection. This specimen consisted of peripheral blood, obtained in a trial of Ad26.COV2.S vaccine versus placebo. The receptors originated from a person between 18 and 65 years old who received the Ad26.COV2.S COVID-19 vaccine or a placebo.

The chain combines TRBV3-1 (or the pseudogene TRBV3-2) with TRBJ2-5; D may be TRBD2 (6 bases). The germline CDR1 and CDR2 sequences are LGHDT and YNNKEL (reference sequence). This CDR3 spans 14 amino acids. The V gene lost 4 bases and the J gene lost 3 bases, with 12 bases spanning the gap. The CDR3 reads CASSLGTGEETQYF. The CDR3 coding sequence is TGTGCCAGCAGCCTTGGGACTGGTGAAGAGACCCAGTACTTC.

This clone was seen more than once but under ten times. This chain links TRBV7-2 with TRBJ2-3; the D gene is possibly TRBD2 (6 bases). The CDR3 sequence is 15 residues long. The V and J ends lost 2 bases and 1 base respectively, with 10 bases between them. The germline CDR1 and CDR2 sequences are SGHTA and FQGNSA. Here the CDR3 DNA reads TGTGCCAGCAGCTTACCGGGAGAGGGCACAGATACGCAGTATTTT. This encodes CASSLPGEGTDTQYF.

CDR3 sequence (DNA): TGTGCTAGTGGTCGTACAGGGGGCAATTCACCCCTCCACTTT. Translated, it gives CASGRTGGNSPLHF. The V call is TRBV12-5, the J call TRBJ1-6; TRBD1 aligns across 9 bases. The ends lost 5 bases at V and 7 bases at J; junction bases unmatched: 3. Germline loops: CDR1 LGHNT, CDR2 FRNRAP. The CDR3 is 14 residues long.

The chain joins TRBV5-1 to TRBJ2-1; D is tentatively TRBD1 or TRBD2 (5 bases each). The germline V and J ends were trimmed by 0 bases and 5 bases, with 18 bases remaining between them. The CDR3 has 17 residues. Germline loops: CDR1 SGHRS, CDR2 YFSETQ. The CDR3 region has the DNA TGCGCCAGCAGCTTGGTACAGAGGGGCCTGAGCGACAATGAGCAGTTCTTC. It translates to CASSLVQRGLSDNEQFF.

V gene TRBV3-1 (or the pseudogene TRBV3-2) combines with J gene TRBJ1-5, with 7 nucleotides matching TRBD1. Trimming removed 4 bases from V and 9 bases from J; junction bases left unmatched: 9. The V gene's germline CDR1 is LGHDT and CDR2 YNNKEL (reference sequence). This CDR3 region has 14 residues. In DNA, the CDR3 is TGTGCCAGCAGCCTCGGACAGGTGGAGGGGCCCCAGCATTTT. It is translated as CASSLGQVEGPQHF.

The J gene is TRBJ1-6, the V gene TRBV5-5, with D possibly being TRBD1 (5 bases). Germline CDR1 is SGHKS and CDR2 is YYEKEE (reference sequence). The V gene lost 0 bases and the J gene lost 6 bases, with 13 bases spanning the gap. CDR3 length: 16 residues. The CDR3 sequence is CASSLGPGRTNSPLHF. For the CDR3, the DNA is TGTGCCAGCAGCTTGGGCCCGGGACGGACTAATTCACCCCTCCACTTT.

The rearrangement links TRBV5-1 to TRBJ2-3; a weak D match, TRBD1 (6 bases). V lost 2 bases, J lost 7 bases, and 14 bases lay in between. The CDR3 runs to 14 residues. CDR1 is SGHRS, CDR2 YFSETQ, per germline. CDR3 bases: TGCGCCAGCAGCTTTCAGGGGAGAGTTAATACGCAGTATTTT. It yields the protein CASSFQGRVNTQYF.

The gene calls are TRBV29-1 and TRBJ1-1; D not certain. The CDR3 is 14 amino acids. The germline V gene has CDR1 SQVTM and CDR2 ANQGSEA. Trimming pared 1 base from V and 0 bases from J, leaving 9 bases between. CDR3 bases: TGCAGCGTTGAAGGTGGGGAGATGAACACTGAAGCTTTCTTT. Its protein product is CSVEGGEMNTEAFF.

This rearrangement joins TRBV7-3 to TRBJ2-1; 8 bases align to TRBD2. The CDR3 is 15 residues long. Trimming at V came to 5 bases and at J to 6 bases, leaving 9 bases not matched to a gene. CDR1 and CDR2 (germline): SGHTA, FQGTGA. CDR3 sequence reads: CASSASGGGFNEQFF. CDR3 DNA sequence: TGTGCCAGCAGCGCCAGCGGGGGAGGTTTCAATGAGCAGTTCTTC.

This chain links TRBV12-3 or TRBV12-4 with TRBJ2-3, with D unresolved. The CDR3 consists of 13 residues. Trimming left V 2 bases short and J 4 bases short, with 7 bases between. The CDR3 DNA follows: TGTGCCAGCAGTTTAAGTTTATCAGATACGCAGTATTTT. This encodes CASSLSLSDTQYF.

This clone was picked up a small number of times. The rearrangement links TRBV27 to TRBJ1-5; TRBD1 aligns across 9 bases. After removal of 6 bases from V and 6 bases from J, the junction contained 9 bases not matched to a gene. This CDR3 is built from 15 residues. Looked up from germline, CDR1 is MNHEY and CDR2 is SMNVEV (reference sequence). CDR3 sequence: CASRAGQGDLQPQHF. The CDR3 DNA is TGTGCCAGCAGGGCGGGACAGGGAGACCTTCAGCCCCAGCATTTT.

The chain combines TRBV7-3 with TRBJ2-1; 8 bases are shared with TRBD1. V lost 5 bases and J lost 7; bases outside the gene matches: 10. This CDR3 contains 15 residues. Per the germline V gene, CDR1 is SGHTA and CDR2 is FQGTGA. In DNA form, the CDR3 reads TGTGCCAGCAGCCGAGGGACAGGAGGGAGGAATGAGCAGTTCTTC. Translating gives CASSRGTGGRNEQFF.

J is TRBJ1-4 and V is TRBV28; D is unresolved. The CDR3 is 13 residues long. Deletions cut 8 bases from V and 7 bases from J, with 14 bases between. Per the germline V gene, CDR1 is MDHEN and CDR2 is SYDVKM. Here the CDR3 reads CASGGRGSEKLFF. The CDR3 DNA sequence: TGTGCCAGCGGCGGGAGAGGGAGTGAAAAACTGTTTTTT.

V and J are TRBV5-1 and TRBJ1-1, with D perhaps matching TRBD1 (6 bases). CDR1 and CDR2 (germline): SGHRS, YFSETQ. This CDR3 is built from 15 residues. V lost 0 bases and J 6 bases, leaving 15 bases between the germline ends. The CDR3 protein is CASSLDLSGGAEAFF. CDR3 DNA sequence: TGCGCCAGCAGCTTGGATCTATCCGGGGGCGCTGAAGCTTTCTTT. Full variable domain (rest looked up from reference TRBV5-1 and TRBJ1-1): KAGVTQTPRYLIKTRGQQVTLSCSPISGHRSVSWYQQTPGQGLQFLFEYFSETQRNKGNFPGRFSGRQFSNSRSEMNVSTLELGDSALYLCASSLDLSGGAEAFFGQGTRLTVV.

The chain couples TRBV7-8 to TRBJ2-1; 8 nucleotides align to TRBD1. Germline assignment: CDR1 SGHVS and CDR2 FQNEAQ. Trimming cost V 5 bases and J 7 bases; bases outside gene matches: 4. CDR3 size: 13 residues. The chain's CDR3 is CASSRQGRNEQFF. The CDR3 coding sequence is TGTGCCAGCAGCCGACAGGGGCGGAATGAGCAGTTCTTC.

In this sample, this clone turned up a few times. This chain joins TRBV28 and TRBJ2-7; 10 bases match TRBD2. The V and J ends lost 4 bases and 2 bases, in that order; junction bases with no gene match: 2. This CDR3 is 14 amino acids long. CDR1 and CDR2 from the germline V gene are MDHEN and SYDVKM. In nucleotides, the CDR3 is TGTGCCAGCAGTTGGACTAGCGGAACCTACGAGCAGTACTTC. This encodes CASSWTSGTYEQYF.

This chain uses TRBV18 with TRBJ1-4, with no clear D. Germline assignment: CDR1 KGHSH and CDR2 LQKENI. The CDR3 runs to 13 residues. The V and J ends lost 3 bases and 6 bases respectively, with 8 bases between them. CDR3 protein: CASSPRRDEKLFF. Here the CDR3 DNA reads TGTGCCAGCTCACCCCGTCGGGATGAAAAACTGTTTTTT.